This entry describes one T cell receptor beta chain. This entry comes from a study of long-term antiretroviral therapy in people with HIV. The assay used was immunoSEQ (version v3.0), run at survey level. Data came from immunoSEQ multiplex PCR; TCRdb stores just in-frame clones and leaves some out. The sample lists some 23,000 clones, 90% to 95% occurring once. HIV-positive participants all received treatment in the United States. Specimens carried 1-10 million cryopreserved PBMC before DNA extraction. CDR3 length: 14 residues. The V gene lost 5 bases and the J gene lost 4 bases, with 14 bases spanning the gap. Germline V lookup: CDR1 MNHEY, CDR2 SVGAGI.

The sample was unsorted PBMCs, taken 7.6 years after starting antiretroviral therapy. The V gene is TRBV6-5, the J gene TRBJ1-1; tentatively, D is TRBD1 (5 bases). The clonotype comes from a woman between 40 and 55 years old with HIV. The CDR3 DNA is TGTGCCAGCAGTGAACAGGACGGACCCACTGAAGCTTTCTTT. Translation gives CASSEQDGPTEAFF.